This entry lists 10 T cell receptor beta chains sequenced from one sample in a study of radiotherapy plus CTLA-4 blockade in lung cancer. Some clones are missing from TCRdb's copy, which holds only in-frame ones; the method was immunoSEQ multiplex PCR. The sample records 20,000 to 25,000 clones, about 71% being singletons. Sequencing used peripheral blood, obtained from a patient treated with radiotherapy plus ipilimumab. The receptors come from a human donor with non-small cell lung cancer whose response to radiotherapy plus ipilimumab could not be evaluated.

V is TRBV30 and J is TRBJ1-1; 9 nucleotides align to TRBD1. Losses at the gene ends were 4 bases for V and 5 bases for J; bases not matched to a gene: 14. This CDR3 spans 16 amino acids. From germline, CDR1 is GTSNPN and CDR2 SVGIG (reference sequence). CDR3: CAWTVPGQGRLTEAFF. The CDR3 DNA reads TGTGCCTGGACCGTCCCGGGACAGGGTCGGTTGACTGAAGCTTTCTTT.

This clone has just a few counts. The chain carries TRBV5-1 and TRBJ2-7; 7 bases align to TRBD1. Germline V gene data show CDR1 as SGHRS and CDR2 as YFSETQ. J was trimmed by 3 bases and V by 0 bases; bases with no gene match: 9. This CDR3 contains 16 residues. The CDR3 DNA is TGCGCCAGCAGCTTGGCCGGGACAGACGTTATCTACGAGCAGTACTTC. Its translation is CASSLAGTDVIYEQYF. The full variable domain, rest sourced from reference TRBV5-1 and TRBJ2-7, is KAGVTQTPRYLIKTRGQQVTLSCSPISGHRSVSWYQQTPGQGLQFLFEYFSETQRNKGNFPGRFSGRQFSNSRSEMNVSTLELGDSALYLCASSLAGTDVIYEQYFGPGTRLTVT.

The table lists this clone with a few counts. The rearrangement uses TRBV7-9 and TRBJ2-7; a weak D match, TRBD2 (6 bases). CDR3 length: 16 residues. Germline loops: CDR1 SEHNR, CDR2 FQNEAQ (reference sequence). The V gene lost 4 bases and the J gene lost 7 bases, with 23 bases spanning the gap. The CDR3 sequence is CASSSGLVGGPQEQYF. The CDR3 region has the DNA TGTGCCAGCAGCTCAGGGTTGGTGGGAGGCCCCCAAGAGCAGTACTTC.

This clone was picked up a small number of times. This chain links TRBV6-1 with TRBJ1-4; no reliable D call. Trimming shortened V by 3 bases and J by 7 bases, and 12 bases separated the two germline ends. The CDR3 is 14 amino acids. Germline V gene sequence: CDR1 MNHNS, CDR2 SASEGT. CDR3 in amino acids: CASSDWQTSEKLFF. CDR3 nucleotides: TGTGCCAGCAGTGATTGGCAAACAAGTGAAAAACTGTTTTTT.

The V and J genes are TRBV11-2 and TRBJ1-2; D is uncertain. In germline, CDR1 is SGHAT, CDR2 FQNNGV. There are 13 residues in the CDR3. V gave up 5 bases and J gave up 5 bases, with 12 bases separating them. In nucleotides, the CDR3 is TGTGCCAGCAGCCGGACGAGGGATTATGGCTACACCTTC. Encoded protein: CASSRTRDYGYTF.

This sequence joins TRBV6-6 and TRBJ2-5, with 9 positions matching TRBD2. V dropped 4 bases and J dropped 5; count of bases not matched to a gene: 8. The length of the CDR3 is 15 residues. Germline V gene sequence: CDR1 MNHNY, CDR2 SVGAGI (reference sequence). The CDR3 sequence is CASSSHLAGGETQYF. In nucleotides, the CDR3 is TGTGCCAGCAGTTCCCATCTGGCGGGGGGGGAGACCCAGTACTTC.

J is TRBJ1-2 and V is TRBV5-1, with a possible D match to TRBD1 (5 bases). Germline lookup yields CDR1 SGHRS and CDR2 YFSETQ. The CDR3 totals 14 residues. Trimming shortened V by 4 bases and J by 2 bases, and 12 bases separated the two germline ends. CDR3 amino acids: CASSLAGGNYGYTF. The DNA of the CDR3 is TGCGCCAGCAGCCTCGCGGGGGGGAACTATGGCTACACCTTC.

The rearrangement joins TRBV5-1 to TRBJ2-3; D may be TRBD1 (6 bases). V was pared by 0 bases and J by 1 base, with 12 bases between. Germline lookup yields CDR1 SGHRS and CDR2 YFSETQ. The CDR3 has 16 residues. The CDR3 spells CASSLGQGSGTDTQYF. In DNA form, the CDR3 reads TGCGCCAGCAGCTTGGGGCAGGGGTCGGGCACAGATACGCAGTATTTT.

The rearrangement joins TRBV6-5 to TRBJ1-2; D is unresolved. CDR1 MNHEY and CDR2 SVGAGI come from the germline V gene. Trimming pared 4 bases from V and 4 bases from J, leaving 13 bases between. The CDR3 consists of 14 residues. For the CDR3, the DNA is TGTGCCAGCAGTTCCCCTCAGGAAGGCTATGGCTACACCTTC. Translated: CASSSPQEGYGYTF.

CDR3 nucleotides: TGTGCCAGCAGGGTAGGGACAGGGTATCAGCCCCAGCATTTT. Residues: CASRVGTGYQPQHF. The chain carries TRBV28 and TRBJ1-5; TRBD1 matches at 9 bases. Germline CDR1 is MDHEN and CDR2 is SYDVKM. The CDR3 runs to 14 residues. Trimming removed 6 bases from V and 5 bases from J; junction bases left unmatched: 5. The complete variable domain, with remaining parts taken from reference TRBV28 and TRBJ1-5, reads DVKVTQSSRYLVKRTGEKVFLECVQDMDHENMFWYRQDPGLGLRLIYFSYDVKMKEKGDIPEGYSVSREKKERFSLILESASTNQTSMYLCASRVGTGYQPQHFGDGTRLSIL.